The 5 T cell receptor beta chains in this list originate from one sample, sequenced in a study of CD8 T cells in Susac syndrome (dated by TCRdb to between 2018 and 2021). Libraries were prepared through the immunoSEQ multiplex PCR assay. RNA was extracted using the RNeasy kit, and roughly 0.5 to 1 microgram was reverse transcribed with random hexamers. The public reads were reanalyzed by TCRdb: fastp trimming at Q25, MiXCR alignment, in-frame beta chains only. Identical CDR3 proteins give one entry, which carries the most common genes and DNA. The sample data list 150,000 to 200,000 distinct CDR3 sequences, and 90% to 95% of these were observed just once. Around 0.079% of the sample rests with the top ten. Sequencing input: CD4+ T cells from PBMCs. These receptors all come from a human donor with Susac syndrome.

The chain recombines TRBV9 with TRBJ1-2; possibly TRBD1 for D (6 bases). Germline CDR1 SGDLS, CDR2 YYNGEE. V was shortened by 4 bases and J by 9 bases, with 19 bases between the two germline ends. The CDR3 is 14 residues long. CDR3 residues: CASSNAGGRMSYTF. The CDR3 region has the DNA TGTGCCAGCAGCAATGCCGGGGGGCGCATGAGCTACACCTTC.

This chain connects TRBV2 to TRBJ1-2; D may be TRBD1 (5 bases). The V end was cut by 6 bases, the J end by 2 bases, with 22 bases between. This CDR3 is built from 17 residues. Germline V gene sequence: CDR1 SNHLY, CDR2 FYNNEI. Here the CDR3 DNA reads TGTGCCAGCAGGAGGGTCAGGGAACGTAATCAAAACTATGGCTACACCTTC. Translating it yields CASRRVRERNQNYGYTF.

This clonotype showed up just a few times. The CDR3 nucleotides are TGTGCCATCAGTGAGCTAGCTCCCCTAGATACGCAGTATTTT. It codes for CAISELAPLDTQYF. The chain joins TRBV10-3 to TRBJ2-3; D is perhaps TRBD2 (5 bases). The germline V gene encodes CDR1 ENHRY and CDR2 SYGVKD. V was clipped by 2 bases and J by 5 bases, with 11 bases between them. CDR3 size: 14 residues.

The chain links TRBV6-1 to TRBJ2-3; D is perhaps TRBD2 (6 bases). Per the germline V gene, CDR1 is MNHNS and CDR2 is SASEGT. V lost 6 bases and J lost 0, with 19 bases in between. The CDR3 is 17 residues long. The CDR3 DNA reads as TGTGCCAGCAGAAGACACGGGACTTTGCCTAGCACAGATACGCAGTATTTT. Amino acids: CASRRHGTLPSTDTQYF.

The rearrangement joins TRBV6-2 or TRBV6-3 to TRBJ2-5; D possibly corresponds to TRBD1 (5 bases). V shed 6 bases and J shed 2 bases, with 13 bases lying between them. The CDR3 runs 14 residues. Germline-derived CDR1 and CDR2 are MNHEY and SVGEGT. In DNA, the CDR3 is TGTGCCAGCAGGGCACCGACAGAGCAAGAGACCCAGTACTTC. Protein product: CASRAPTEQETQYF.